This T cell receptor beta chain is from a study of blood T cells in healthy people across ages. Using a J-beta primer mix together with a sample-barcoded 5' primer, a second PCR was run for about 6 to 12 cycles. One entry per CDR3 protein results from TCRdb running MiXCR on the 5' RACE reads. This table holds 750,000 to 850,000 distinct CDR3 sequences, approximately 25% found once. The same data also went into a second study, on T cells of mothers and their children.

Sequencing was carried out using blood. This TCR was recovered from a boy under 18 in good health.

The CDR3 region is CASSGDPSGYTF. DNA for the CDR3: TGTGCCAGCAGTGGGGACCCTAGTGGCTACACCTTC. This chain connects TRBV28 to TRBJ1-2, with a tentative D call TRBD1 (5 bases). Germline V gene data show CDR1 as MDHEN and CDR2 as SYDVKM. The CDR3 length is 12 residues. V was cut by 5 bases and J by 7 bases, with 11 bases left in between.